What follows describes a single T cell receptor (beta chain). What it binds is unknown. This entry comes from a study of graft-versus-host responses after intestinal transplantation. Study-wide background: All of the recipients had induction that used anti-thymocyte globulin, then tacrolimus and steroids for around three years.

Profiling relied on immunoSEQ multiplex PCR, and the TCRdb table lists in-frame clones only, not all of them. The table lists about 150,000 clones, 80% to 95% of them singletons, with 0.19% in the top ten. CDR1 is SGHKS, CDR2 YYEKEE, per germline (reference sequence). The CDR3 is 16 residues long. The V and J ends lost 1 base and 2 bases respectively, with 16 bases between them. Findings and caveats of the study: Some GvH clones were seen earlier in gut or blood, suggesting intestinal origin.

This receptor was obtained from a human donor who received an intestinal transplant. The source was unstimulated CD4+ T cells sorted from spleen or lymph node cells, collected before intestinal transplant. This chain joins TRBV5-5 and TRBJ2-7, with D perhaps matching TRBD1 or TRBD2 (6 bases each). CDR3 region: CASSLLQGGKTYEQYF. The CDR3 nucleotides are TGTGCCAGCAGCTTGCTACAGGGAGGCAAAACCTACGAGCAGTACTTC.